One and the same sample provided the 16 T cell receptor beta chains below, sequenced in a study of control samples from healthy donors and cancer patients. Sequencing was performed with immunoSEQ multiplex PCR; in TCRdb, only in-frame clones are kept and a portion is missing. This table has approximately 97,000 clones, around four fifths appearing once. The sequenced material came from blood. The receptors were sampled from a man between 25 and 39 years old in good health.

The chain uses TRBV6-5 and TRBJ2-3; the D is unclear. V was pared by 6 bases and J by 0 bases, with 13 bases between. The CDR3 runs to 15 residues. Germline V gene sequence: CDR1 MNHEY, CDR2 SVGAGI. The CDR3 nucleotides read TGTGCCAGCAGCCTGAAGACACCTAGCACAGATACGCAGTATTTT. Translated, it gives CASSLKTPSTDTQYF.

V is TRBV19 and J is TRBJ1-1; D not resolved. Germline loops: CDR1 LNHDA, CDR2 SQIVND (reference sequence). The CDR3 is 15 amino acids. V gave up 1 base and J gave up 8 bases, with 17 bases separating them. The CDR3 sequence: CASSIAGQVWGEAFF. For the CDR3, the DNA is TGTGCCAGTAGTATAGCGGGCCAGGTATGGGGAGAAGCTTTCTTT.

CDR3 DNA: TGTGCCATCAGAGGGACTAGCAATGATGAGCAGTTCTTC. Its translation: CAIRGTSNDEQFF. This chain joins TRBV10-3 and TRBJ2-1; 9 bases fit TRBD2. There are 13 residues in the CDR3. Unmatched junction bases numbered 5, after V lost 6 bases and J lost 8 bases. Germline V gene data show CDR1 as ENHRY and CDR2 as SYGVKD.

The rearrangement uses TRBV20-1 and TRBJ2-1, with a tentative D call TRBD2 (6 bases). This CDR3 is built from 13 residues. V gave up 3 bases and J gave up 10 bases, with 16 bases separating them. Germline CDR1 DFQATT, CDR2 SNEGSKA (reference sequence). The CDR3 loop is CSASTSAAGEQFF. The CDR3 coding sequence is TGCAGTGCTAGTACTTCCGCGGCGGGAGAGCAGTTCTTC.

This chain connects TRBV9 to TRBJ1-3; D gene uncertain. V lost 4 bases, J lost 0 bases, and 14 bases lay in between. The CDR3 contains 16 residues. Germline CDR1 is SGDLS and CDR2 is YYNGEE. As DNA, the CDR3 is TGTGCCAGCAGCCATGGCGGCAGCACCTCTGGAAACACCATATATTTT. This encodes CASSHGGSTSGNTIYF.

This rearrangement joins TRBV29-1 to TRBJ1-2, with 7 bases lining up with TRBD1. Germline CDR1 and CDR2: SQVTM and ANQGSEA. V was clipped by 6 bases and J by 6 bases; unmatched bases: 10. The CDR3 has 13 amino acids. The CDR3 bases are TGCAGCGTCTCGGGACAGAGTCGTAATGGCTACACCTTC. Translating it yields CSVSGQSRNGYTF.

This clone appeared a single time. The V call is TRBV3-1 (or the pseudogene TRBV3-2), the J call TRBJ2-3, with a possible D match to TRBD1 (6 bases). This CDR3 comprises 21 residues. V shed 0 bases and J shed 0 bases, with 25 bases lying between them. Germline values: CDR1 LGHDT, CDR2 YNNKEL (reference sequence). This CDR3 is CASSQDWFPRRGLTSTDTQYF. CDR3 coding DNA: TGTGCCAGCAGCCAAGATTGGTTCCCCCGCAGGGGCCTTACTAGCACAGATACGCAGTATTTT.

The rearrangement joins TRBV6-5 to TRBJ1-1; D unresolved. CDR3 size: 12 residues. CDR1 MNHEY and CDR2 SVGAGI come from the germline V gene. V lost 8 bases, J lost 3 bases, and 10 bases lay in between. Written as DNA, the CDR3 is TGTGCCAGCTCCGGGGATTACACTGAAGCTTTCTTT. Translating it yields CASSGDYTEAFF.

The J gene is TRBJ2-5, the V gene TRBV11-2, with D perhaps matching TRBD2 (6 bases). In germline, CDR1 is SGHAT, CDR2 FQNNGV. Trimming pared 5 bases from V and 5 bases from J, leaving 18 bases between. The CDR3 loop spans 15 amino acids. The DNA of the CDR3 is TGTGCCAGCAGCCCGGGCGCCGGGACTCGGGAGACCCAGTACTTC. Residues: CASSPGAGTRETQYF.

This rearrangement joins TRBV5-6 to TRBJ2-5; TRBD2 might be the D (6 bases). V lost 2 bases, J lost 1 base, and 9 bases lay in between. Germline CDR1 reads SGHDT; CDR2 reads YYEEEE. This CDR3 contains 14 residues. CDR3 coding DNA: TGTGCCAGCAGCTTTGGGGGGATCCAAGAGACCCAGTACTTC. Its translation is CASSFGGIQETQYF.

The CDR3 DNA reads TGTGCCAGCAGCCAAGACCCAGACAGGGTGGACAATGAGCAGTTCTTC. Its translation is CASSQDPDRVDNEQFF. This chain links TRBV4-2 with TRBJ2-1; TRBD1 matches 7 bases. In germline, CDR1 is LGHNA, CDR2 YNFKEQ. The CDR3 totals 16 residues. V lost 0 bases to trimming and J lost 5 bases; unmatched junction nucleotides: 7.

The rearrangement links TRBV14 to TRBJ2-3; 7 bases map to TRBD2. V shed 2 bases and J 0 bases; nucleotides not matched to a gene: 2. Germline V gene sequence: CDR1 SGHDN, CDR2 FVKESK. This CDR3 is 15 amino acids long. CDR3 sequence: CASSQSGGSTDTQYF. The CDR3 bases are TGTGCCAGCAGCCAATCCGGGGGGAGCACAGATACGCAGTATTTT.

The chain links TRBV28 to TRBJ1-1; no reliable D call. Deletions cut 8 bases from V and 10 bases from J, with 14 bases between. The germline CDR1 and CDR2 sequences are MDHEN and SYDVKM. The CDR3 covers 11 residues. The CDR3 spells CASGSFLGAFF. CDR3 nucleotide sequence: TGTGCCAGCGGCTCTTTCCTCGGAGCTTTCTTT.

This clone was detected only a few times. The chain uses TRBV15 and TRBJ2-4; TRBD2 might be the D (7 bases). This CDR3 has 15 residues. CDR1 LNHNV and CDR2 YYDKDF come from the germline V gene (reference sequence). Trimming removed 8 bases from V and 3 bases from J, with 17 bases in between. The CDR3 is CATGKGGTGKNIQYF. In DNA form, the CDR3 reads TGTGCCACCGGAAAGGGGGGGACCGGCAAAAACATTCAGTACTTC. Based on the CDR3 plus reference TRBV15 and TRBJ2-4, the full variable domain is DAMVIQNPRYQVTQFGKPVTLSCSQTLNHNVMYWYQQKSSQAPKLLFHYYDKDFNNEADTPDNFQSRRPNTSFCFLDIRSPGLGDTAMYLCATGKGGTGKNIQYFGAGTRLSVL.

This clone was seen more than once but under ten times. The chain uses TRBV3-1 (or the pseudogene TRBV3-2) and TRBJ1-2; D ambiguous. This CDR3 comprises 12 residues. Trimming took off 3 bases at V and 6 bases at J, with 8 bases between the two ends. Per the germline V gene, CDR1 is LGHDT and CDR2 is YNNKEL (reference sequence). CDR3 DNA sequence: TGTGCCAGCAGCCACGAATTTAATGGCTACACCTTC. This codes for CASSHEFNGYTF.

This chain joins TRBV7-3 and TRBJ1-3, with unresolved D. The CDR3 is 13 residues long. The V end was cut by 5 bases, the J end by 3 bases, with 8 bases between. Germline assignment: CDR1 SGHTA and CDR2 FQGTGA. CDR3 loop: CASSQRHGNTIYF. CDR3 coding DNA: TGTGCCAGCAGCCAACGCCATGGAAACACCATATATTTT.